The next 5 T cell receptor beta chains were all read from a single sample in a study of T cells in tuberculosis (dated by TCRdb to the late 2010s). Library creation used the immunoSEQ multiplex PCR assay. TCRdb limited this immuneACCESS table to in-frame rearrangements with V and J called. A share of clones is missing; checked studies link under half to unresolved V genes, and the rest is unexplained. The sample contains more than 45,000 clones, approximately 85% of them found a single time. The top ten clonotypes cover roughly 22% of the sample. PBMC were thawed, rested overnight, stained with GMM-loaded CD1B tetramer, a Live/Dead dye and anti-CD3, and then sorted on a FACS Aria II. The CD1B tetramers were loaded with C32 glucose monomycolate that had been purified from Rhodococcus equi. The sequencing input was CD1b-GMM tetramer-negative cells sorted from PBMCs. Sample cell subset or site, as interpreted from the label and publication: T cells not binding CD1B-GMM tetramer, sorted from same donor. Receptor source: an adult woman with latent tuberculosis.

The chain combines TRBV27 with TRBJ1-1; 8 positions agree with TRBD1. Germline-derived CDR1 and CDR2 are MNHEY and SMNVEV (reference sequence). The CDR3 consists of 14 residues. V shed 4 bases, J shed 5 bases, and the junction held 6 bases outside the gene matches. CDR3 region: CASSSDRGGTEAFF. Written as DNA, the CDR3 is TGTGCCAGCAGTTCCGACAGGGGAGGGACTGAAGCTTTCTTT.

CDR3 sequence: CASSFTSGAYNEQFF. CDR3 in DNA: TGTGCCAGCAGCTTCACTAGCGGGGCCTACAATGAGCAGTTCTTC. The chain links TRBV11-3 to TRBJ2-1, with 10 bases aligning to TRBD2. The CDR3 loop spans 15 amino acids. The V gene end was trimmed by 3 bases and the J gene end by 2 bases; junction bases not matched to a gene: 1. CDR1 SGHNT and CDR2 YENEEA come from the germline V gene.

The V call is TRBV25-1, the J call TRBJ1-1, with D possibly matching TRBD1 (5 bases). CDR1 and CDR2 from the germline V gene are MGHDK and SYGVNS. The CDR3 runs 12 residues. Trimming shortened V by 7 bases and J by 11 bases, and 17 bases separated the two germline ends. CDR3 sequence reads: CASNPGDSSAFF. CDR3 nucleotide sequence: TGTGCCAGCAACCCCGGAGACAGTTCGGCTTTCTTT. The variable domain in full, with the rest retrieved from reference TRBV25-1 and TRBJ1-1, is EADIYQTPRYLVIGTGKKITLECSQTMGHDKMYWYQQDPGMELHLIHYSYGVNSTEKGDLSSESTVSRIRTEHFPLTLESARPSHTSQYLCASNPGDSSAFFGQGTRLTVV.

The CDR3 region has the DNA TGTGCCAGCAAGTCCGGTCCGGACACTGAAGCTTTCTTT. It encodes CASKSGPDTEAFF. The chain links TRBV27 to TRBJ1-1, with no clear D. V was cut by 7 bases and J by 3 bases, with 12 bases left in between. CDR1 is MNHEY, CDR2 SMNVEV, per germline (reference sequence). This CDR3 is 13 amino acids long.

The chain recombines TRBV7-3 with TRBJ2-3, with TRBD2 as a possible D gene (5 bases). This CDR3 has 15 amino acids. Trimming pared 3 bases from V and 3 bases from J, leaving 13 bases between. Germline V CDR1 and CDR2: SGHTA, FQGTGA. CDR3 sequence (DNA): TGTGCCAGCAGCTTCGGGCCGAGGGAAACAGATACGCAGTATTTT. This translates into CASSFGPRETDTQYF.